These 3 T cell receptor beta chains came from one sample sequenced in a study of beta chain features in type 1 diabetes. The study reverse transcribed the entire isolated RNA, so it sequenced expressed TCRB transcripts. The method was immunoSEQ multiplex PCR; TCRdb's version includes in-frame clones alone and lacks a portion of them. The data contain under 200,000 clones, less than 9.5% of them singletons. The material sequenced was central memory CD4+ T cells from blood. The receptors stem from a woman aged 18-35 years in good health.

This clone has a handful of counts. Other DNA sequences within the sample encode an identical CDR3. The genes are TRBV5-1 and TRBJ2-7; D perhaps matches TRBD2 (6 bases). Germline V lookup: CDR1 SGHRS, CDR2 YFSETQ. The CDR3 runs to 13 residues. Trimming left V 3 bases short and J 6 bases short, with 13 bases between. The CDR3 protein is CASSSGQGGEQYF. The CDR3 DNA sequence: TGCGCCAGCAGCTCCGGGCAGGGAGGCGAGCAGTACTTC.

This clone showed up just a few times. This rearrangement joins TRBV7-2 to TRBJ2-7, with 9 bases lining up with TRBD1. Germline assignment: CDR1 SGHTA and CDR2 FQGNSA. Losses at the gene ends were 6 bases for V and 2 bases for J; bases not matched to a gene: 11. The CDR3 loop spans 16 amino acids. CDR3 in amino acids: CASSSSSGTGTYEQYF. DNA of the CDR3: TGTGCCAGCAGTTCTTCTTCCGGGACAGGGACCTACGAGCAGTACTTC.

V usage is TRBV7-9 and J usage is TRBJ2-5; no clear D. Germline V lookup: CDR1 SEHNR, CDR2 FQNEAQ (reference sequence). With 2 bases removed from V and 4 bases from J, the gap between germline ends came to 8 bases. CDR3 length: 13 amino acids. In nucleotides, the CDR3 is TGTGCCAGCAGCTTAACCCAGCGAGAGACCCAGTACTTC. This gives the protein CASSLTQRETQYF.